This T cell receptor (beta chain) was captured by sequencing in a study of blood T cell repertoires in COVID-19. Under the authors' procedure: Amplification of reference gene primers was used by the study to estimate nucleated cell counts. Method: immunoSEQ multiplex PCR; TCRdb's copy keeps in-frame clones and lacks some. V and J calls and clone size are copied from that table; D and trimming were computed from the DNA. The repertoire includes under 550,000 clones, 70% to 90% of them detected once, and about 0.91% sits in the top ten. The CDR3 contains 11 residues. CDR1 SGHNT and CDR2 YENEEA come from the germline V gene. The V and J ends lost 3 bases and 7 bases respectively, with 6 bases between them. In Seattle, patients joined the study during active infection and were tracked longitudinally.

The chain is built from TRBV11-3 and TRBJ1-1; no clear D. The clonotype originates from a man younger than 35 with COVID-19, enrolled during active disease. Sequenced sample: peripheral blood. In DNA form, the CDR3 reads TGTGCCAGCAGCTTGGGGAGTGAAGCTTTCTTT. Translating gives CASSLGSEAFF. Together with reference TRBV11-3 and TRBJ1-1, the CDR3 gives the full variable domain: EAGVVQSPRYKIIEKKQPVAFWCNPISGHNTLYWYLQNLGQGPELLIRYENEEAVDDSQLPKDRFSAERLKGVDSTLKIQPAELGDSAVYLCASSLGSEAFFGQGTRLTVV.